Below, 6 T cell receptor beta chains from the same sample are listed, as sequenced in a study of T cell responses to AZD1222 COVID-19 vaccine. Method: immunoSEQ multiplex PCR; TCRdb's copy keeps in-frame clones and lacks some. The repertoire holds fewer than 120,000 clones, with 85% to 95% as singletons. The input for sequencing was peripheral blood, taken on day 0 of AZD1222 vaccination. The receptors derive from an adult in good health.

The rearrangement links TRBV9 to TRBJ1-3; D uncertain. Germline V gives CDR1 SGDLS, CDR2 YYNGEE. CDR3 length equals 15 residues. V was cut by 0 bases and J by 4 bases, with 11 bases left in between. CDR3 in DNA: TGTGCCAGCAGCGTAGACCGAAACAGAGGAAACACCATATATTTT. The encoded protein is CASSVDRNRGNTIYF.

The V gene is TRBV3-1 (or the pseudogene TRBV3-2), the J gene TRBJ1-2; the match to TRBD1 covers 8 bases. The CDR3 totals 12 residues. The V and J ends lost 5 bases and 7 bases, in that order; junction bases with no gene match: 3. From germline, CDR1 is LGHDT and CDR2 YNNKEL (reference sequence). The CDR3 DNA sequence: TGTGCCAGCAGCGGACAGGGAGTTGGCTACACCTTC. Residues: CASSGQGVGYTF.

The J gene is TRBJ2-3, the V gene TRBV7-3, with 11 bases identical to TRBD2. V was clipped by 2 bases and J by 11 bases; unmatched bases: 18. The CDR3 is 18 residues long. CDR1 is SGHTA and CDR2 is FQGTGA in the germline V gene. CDR3 nucleotide sequence: TGTGCCAGCAGCTTAGTCCCCCGACTAGCGGGGTCCCCCGGTGGGCAGTATTTT. It specifies CASSLVPRLAGSPGGQYF. Supplemented by reference TRBV7-3 and TRBJ2-3, the full variable domain reads GAGVSQTPSNKVTEKGKYVELRCDPISGHTALYWYRQSLGQGPEFLIYFQGTGAADDSGLPNDRFFAVRPEGSVSTLKIQRTERGDSAVYLCASSLVPRLAGSPGGQYFGPGTRLTVL.

The rearrangement uses TRBV10-1 and TRBJ2-7, with 8 bases fitting TRBD2. With 4 bases clipped from V and 5 bases from J, the junction kept 22 bases outside the gene matches. This CDR3 region has 19 residues. The germline V gene has CDR1 WNHNN and CDR2 SYGVQD (reference sequence). The CDR3 region has the DNA TGCGCCAGCAGTGCTACCCAAATTATAAGCGGGGGCCTCCCGGACGAGCAGTACTTC. It codes for CASSATQIISGGLPDEQYF.

This clone has just one count. The rearrangement links TRBV5-1 to TRBJ2-2; 9 bases align to TRBD2. J was trimmed by 5 bases and V by 5 bases; bases with no gene match: 7. The CDR3 consists of 15 residues. Germline CDR1 and CDR2: SGHRS and YFSETQ. CDR3: CASRVSGGSTGELFF. For the CDR3, the DNA is TGCGCCAGCAGAGTTAGCGGGGGAAGTACCGGGGAGCTGTTTTTT.

CDR3 sequence: CASSYAASGATDTQYF. The CDR3, as DNA: TGTGCCAGCAGTTACGCGGCTAGCGGGGCCACAGATACGCAGTATTTT. The genes are TRBV6-2 or TRBV6-3 and TRBJ2-3; 9 nucleotides line up with TRBD2. Germline CDR1 MNHEY, CDR2 SVGEGT. The V gene end was trimmed by 2 bases and the J gene end by 2 bases; junction bases not matched to a gene: 5. This CDR3 region has 16 residues.